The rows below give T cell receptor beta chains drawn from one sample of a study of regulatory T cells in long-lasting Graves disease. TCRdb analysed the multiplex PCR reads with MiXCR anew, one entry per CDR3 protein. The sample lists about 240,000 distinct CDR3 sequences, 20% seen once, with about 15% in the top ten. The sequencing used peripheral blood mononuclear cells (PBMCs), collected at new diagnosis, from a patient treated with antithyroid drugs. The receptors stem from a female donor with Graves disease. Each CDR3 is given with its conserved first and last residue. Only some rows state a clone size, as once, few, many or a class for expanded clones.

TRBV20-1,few,CSGTRTSGNYEQYF
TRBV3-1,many,CASSQAGTGSTGELFF
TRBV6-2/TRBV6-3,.,CASSYRGRDEKLFF
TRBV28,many,CASSFPQWPGGYEQYF
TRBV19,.,CASSIVRNQPQHF
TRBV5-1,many,CASSLNGRTEAFF
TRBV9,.,CASSPKDSSSTNEKLFF
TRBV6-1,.,CASRAGGTNYGYTF
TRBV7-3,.,CASSPGRGAYEQYF
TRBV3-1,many,CASSQAGGRTEAFF
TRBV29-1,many,CSVDKDTQYF
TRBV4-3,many,CASSQVHTSSYEQYF
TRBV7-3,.,CASSPGLAGSGSTDTQYF
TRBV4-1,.,CASSQPLAGGRNIQYF
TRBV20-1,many,CSARGTLAKNIQYF
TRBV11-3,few,CASSPASGYEQFF
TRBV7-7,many,CASSPGSPVVDEQFF
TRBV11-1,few,CASSQASGQGAYEQYF
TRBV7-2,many,CASSSTRYEQYF
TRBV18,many,CASSTRTSGSNEQYF
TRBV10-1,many,CASSLAGAEETQYF
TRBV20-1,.,CSVPGQGAADTQYF
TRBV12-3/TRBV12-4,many,CASTPGGVLSDTQYF
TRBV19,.,CASSITAAGSSYNEQFF
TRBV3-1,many,CASSLRTGGALQETQYF
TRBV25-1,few,CASSSTGEAPQVGQYF
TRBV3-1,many,CASSQGVDRRAFF
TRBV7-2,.,CASRQAAGNTIYF
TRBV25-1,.,CASSDETRQGNNSPLHF
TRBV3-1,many,CASSQGRHTNQPQHF
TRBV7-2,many,CASSLGGRVNEQFF
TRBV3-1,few,CASSQEGWPGGLHEQYF
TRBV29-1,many,CSAGTGTDTQYF
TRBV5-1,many,CASRPDGKIADTQYF
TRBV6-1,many,CASSPHTGTATETQYF
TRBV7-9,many,CASTPDLTEQYF
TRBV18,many,CASSPTETGNTIYF
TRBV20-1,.,CSARDTRAGGTDTQYF
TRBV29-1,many,CSVARDRGLETQYF
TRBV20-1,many,CSAPGLAGGPLDEQFF
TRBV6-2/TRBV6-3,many,CASMDSGVHGELFF
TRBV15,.,CATSRGRDLDRAETQYF
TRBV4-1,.,CASSQTGIGTDTQYF